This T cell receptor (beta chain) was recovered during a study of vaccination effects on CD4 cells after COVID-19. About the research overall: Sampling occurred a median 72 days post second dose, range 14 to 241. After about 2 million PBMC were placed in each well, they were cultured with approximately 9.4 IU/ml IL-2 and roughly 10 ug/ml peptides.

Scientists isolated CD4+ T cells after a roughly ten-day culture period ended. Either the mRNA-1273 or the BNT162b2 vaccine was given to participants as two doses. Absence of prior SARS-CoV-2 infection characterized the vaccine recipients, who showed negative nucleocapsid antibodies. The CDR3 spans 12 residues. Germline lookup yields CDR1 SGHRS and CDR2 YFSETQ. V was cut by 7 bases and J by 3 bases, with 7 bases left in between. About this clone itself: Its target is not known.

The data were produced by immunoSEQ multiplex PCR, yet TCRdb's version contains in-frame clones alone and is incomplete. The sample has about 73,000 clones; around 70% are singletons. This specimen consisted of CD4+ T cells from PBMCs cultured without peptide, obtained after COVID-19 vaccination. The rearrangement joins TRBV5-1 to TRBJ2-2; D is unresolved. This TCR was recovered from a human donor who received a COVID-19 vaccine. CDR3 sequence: CASQEYTGELFF. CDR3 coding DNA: TGCGCCAGCCAAGAGTACACCGGGGAGCTGTTTTTT.